This T cell receptor (beta chain) was captured by sequencing in a study of cytomegalovirus exposure and HLA in healthy donors. Primers included in the PCR were 60 Vbeta and 13 Jbeta primers. The protocol was immunoSEQ multiplex PCR, while the TCRdb copy is restricted to in-frame clones and leaves out a portion. The data show fewer than 150,000 clones, more than 75% seen once. Germline V gives CDR1 SGHRS, CDR2 YFSETQ. CDR3 length: 14 residues. V dropped 3 bases and J dropped 1; count of bases not matched to a gene: 3. Sequencing input: PBMCs. The rearrangement uses TRBV5-1 and TRBJ1-1, with TRBD1 matching 7 bases. The receptor's source is a man between 25 and 39 years old in good health and CMV-seronegative. The CDR3 reads CASSSGTANTEAFF. CDR3 nucleotides: TGCGCCAGCAGCTCGGGGACAGCGAACACTGAAGCTTTCTTT.